The 20 T cell receptor beta chains reported below all come from one sample, sequenced in a study of cytomegalovirus exposure and HLA in healthy donors. PCR primers comprised 60 Vbeta and 13 Jbeta primers. Here immunoSEQ multiplex PCR was the method, and the copy in TCRdb shows in-frame clones only, minus some. The table shows some 130,000 clones, with around 85% occurring only once. Sequenced material: PBMCs. Receptors originate from a woman aged 30 to 39 in good health and CMV-seropositive.

Notes on this clone: Other DNA sequences in the same sample also yield this CDR3. V is TRBV5-1 and J is TRBJ2-1, with TRBD1 matching over 7 bases. The CDR3 extends over 15 amino acids. The germline V gene has CDR1 SGHRS and CDR2 YFSETQ. V was clipped by 4 bases and J by 0 bases; unmatched bases: 4. Here the CDR3 reads CASSLTGSSYNEQFF. As DNA, the CDR3 is TGCGCCAGCAGCCTGACAGGGAGCTCCTACAATGAGCAGTTCTTC.

The chain has TRBV15 and TRBJ1-5, with a tentative D call TRBD1 (6 bases). This CDR3 has 17 residues. Germline assignment: CDR1 LNHNV and CDR2 YYDKDF (reference sequence). Trimming shortened V by 1 base and J by 5 bases, and 18 bases separated the two germline ends. The CDR3 loop reads CATSRGPHVGADQPQHF. The CDR3 DNA follows: TGTGCCACCAGCAGAGGGCCTCATGTGGGGGCGGATCAGCCCCAGCATTTT. Using reference TRBV15 and TRBJ1-5 for the parts outside the CDR3, the full variable domain is DAMVIQNPRYQVTQFGKPVTLSCSQTLNHNVMYWYQQKSSQAPKLLFHYYDKDFNNEADTPDNFQSRRPNTSFCFLDIRSPGLGDTAMYLCATSRGPHVGADQPQHFGDGTRLSIL.

CDR3 bases: TGTGCTAGTGGTTTGGTACTACGCCTTTCACCCCTCCACTTT. This translates into CASGLVLRLSPLHF. The rearrangement links TRBV12-5 to TRBJ1-6; D ambiguous. This CDR3 has 14 amino acids. Germline V gene lookup returns CDR1 LGHNT and CDR2 FRNRAP. The V gene lost 0 bases and the J gene lost 9 bases, with 9 bases spanning the gap.

This chain joins TRBV5-4 and TRBJ2-2, with 12 bases aligning to TRBD2. CDR3 length equals 16 residues. From germline, CDR1 is SGHNT and CDR2 YYREEE (reference sequence). Trimming at V came to 4 bases and at J to 3 bases, leaving 4 bases not matched to a gene. CDR3 nucleotides: TGTGCCAGCAGCCCCCGACTAGCGGGAGACACCGGGGAGCTGTTTTTT. It specifies CASSPRLAGDTGELFF.

The chain recombines TRBV29-1 with TRBJ1-2; TRBD1 matches at 9 bases. This CDR3 has 13 amino acids. J was trimmed by 5 bases and V by 4 bases; bases with no gene match: 5. CDR1 is SQVTM and CDR2 is ANQGSEA in the germline V gene. The CDR3 region has the DNA TGCAGCGTTGCGGGACAGGGATTTTATGGCTACACCTTC. Amino acid sequence: CSVAGQGFYGYTF.

The count of this clone is one. The chain employs TRBV7-3 and TRBJ1-1; D not certain. Germline V gives CDR1 SGHTA, CDR2 FQGTGA. Trimming took 4 bases from V and 1 from J, leaving 10 bases between them. This CDR3 region has 14 residues. The CDR3 bases are TGTGCCAGCAGCTACTTGGGGAGGAACACTGAAGCTTTCTTT. Protein: CASSYLGRNTEAFF.

This clone came up a few times. The chain joins TRBV28 to TRBJ1-6; D is unclear. Germline V gene lookup returns CDR1 MDHEN and CDR2 SYDVKM. The CDR3 is 12 residues long. Trimming left V 3 bases short and J 6 bases short, with 3 bases between. Written as DNA, the CDR3 is TGTGCCAGCAGTTTCAGTAATTCACCCCTCCACTTT. Translating it yields CASSFSNSPLHF.

The chain joins TRBV5-1 to TRBJ2-2; 7 positions agree with TRBD2. CDR1 is SGHRS, CDR2 YFSETQ, per germline. The trim removed 2 bases at V and 4 bases at J, leaving 5 bases unmatched. This CDR3 comprises 15 residues. The CDR3 DNA sequence: TGCGCCAGCAGCTTAGCGGGGAAGGTCACCGGGGAGCTGTTTTTT. Residues: CASSLAGKVTGELFF.

CDR3 nucleotide sequence: TGTGCCAGCAGCCCAGGACAGTCGCCCCAGGGGGAGCAGTACTTC. It is translated as CASSPGQSPQGEQYF. V and J are TRBV28 and TRBJ2-7, with D tentatively TRBD1 (6 bases). The V end was cut by 6 bases, the J end by 7 bases, with 22 bases between. CDR1 MDHEN and CDR2 SYDVKM come from the germline V gene. This CDR3 comprises 15 residues. The entire variable domain, with the rest obtained from reference TRBV28 and TRBJ2-7, is as follows: DVKVTQSSRYLVKRTGEKVFLECVQDMDHENMFWYRQDPGLGLRLIYFSYDVKMKEKGDIPEGYSVSREKKERFSLILESASTNQTSMYLCASSPGQSPQGEQYFGPGTRLTVT.

This clone was detected only once. The chain couples TRBV27 to TRBJ1-5; D is unclear. V lost 6 bases and J lost 1, with 10 bases in between. The CDR3 has 14 amino acids. Germline CDR1 and CDR2: MNHEY and SMNVEV (reference sequence). CDR3 sequence (DNA): TGTGCCAGCAGGTTCGGAGCGAGCAATCAGCCCCAGCATTTT. Translating gives CASRFGASNQPQHF.

This chain joins TRBV27 and TRBJ2-5, with a possible D match to TRBD2 (6 bases). With 2 bases removed from V and 3 bases from J, the gap between germline ends came to 13 bases. There are 15 residues in the CDR3. Germline CDR1 MNHEY, CDR2 SMNVEV (reference sequence). The CDR3 coding sequence is TGTGCCAGCAGTTTAGGCGCCGGGGAGGAAGAGACCCAGTACTTC. Its translation: CASSLGAGEEETQYF.

The chain couples TRBV6-5 to TRBJ1-2, with D possibly being TRBD1 (5 bases). The CDR3 is 15 amino acids. Germline values: CDR1 MNHEY, CDR2 SVGAGI. Trimming stripped 6 bases from V and 6 bases from J, with 20 bases between. The CDR3 coding sequence is TGTGCCAGCAGCCAGACAGCCTCCTTCCGTAATGGCTACACCTTC. Translated: CASSQTASFRNGYTF.

The CDR3 region is CASGQGAYGYTF. CDR3 DNA: TGTGCCTCGGGACAGGGGGCATATGGCTACACCTTC. J is TRBJ1-2 and V is TRBV30; 12 bases are a match to TRBD1. The CDR3 length is 12 residues. Unmatched junction bases numbered 2, after V lost 7 bases and J lost 5 bases. Germline V gene lookup returns CDR1 GTSNPN and CDR2 SVGIG (reference sequence).

V usage is TRBV19 and J usage is TRBJ1-5; maybe TRBD1 (6 bases). CDR1 is LNHDA and CDR2 is SQIVND in the germline V gene (reference sequence). The CDR3 loop spans 19 amino acids. The V and J ends lost 6 bases and 1 base respectively, with 25 bases between them. The CDR3 coding sequence is TGTGCCAGTAGCCCGCGGGGGCCCCAGGGCACGGGGAGCAATCAGCCCCAGCATTTT. Encoded protein: CASSPRGPQGTGSNQPQHF.

The chain joins TRBV28 to TRBJ1-1, with a tentative D call TRBD1 (5 bases). The V and J ends lost 7 bases and 3 bases respectively, with 18 bases between them. Germline lookup yields CDR1 MDHEN and CDR2 SYDVKM. There are 15 residues in the CDR3. The DNA of the CDR3 is TGTGCCAGCACCCCATGGGGGAGGGGCGACACTGAAGCTTTCTTT. Translating it yields CASTPWGRGDTEAFF.

The V call is TRBV6-6, the J call TRBJ2-3; 13 bases line up with TRBD2. This CDR3 contains 15 residues. After removal of 7 bases from V and 4 bases from J, the junction contained 5 bases not matched to a gene. CDR1 is MNHNY, CDR2 SVGAGI, per germline (reference sequence). CDR3 coding DNA: TGTGCCAGCACCCAGGGACTAGCGGGGTCAGATACGCAGTATTTT. Protein product: CASTQGLAGSDTQYF.

There are a few counts of this clone. CDR3 bases: TGCGCCAGCAGTCAAGGGAGCGGACCCCCCTACGAGCAGTACTTC. Its protein is CASSQGSGPPYEQYF. The chain recombines TRBV10-1 with TRBJ2-7; maybe TRBD2 (5 bases). Germline V gene sequence: CDR1 WNHNN, CDR2 SYGVQD (reference sequence). V was pared by 5 bases and J by 2 bases, with 16 bases between. This CDR3 has 15 residues.

The chain recombines TRBV5-1 with TRBJ2-5, with TRBD1 matching 7 bases. The germline CDR1 and CDR2 sequences are SGHRS and YFSETQ. The CDR3 loop spans 15 amino acids. Trimming took 5 bases from V and 7 from J; bases not matched to a gene: 14. Here the CDR3 reads CASSPGTAHLATQYF. The CDR3 DNA reads as TGCGCCAGCAGTCCCGGGACAGCGCACTTGGCGACCCAGTACTTC.

The rearrangement joins TRBV2 to TRBJ1-1, with unresolved D. CDR1 is SNHLY and CDR2 is FYNNEI in the germline V gene. V lost 4 bases and J 11 bases, leaving 17 bases between the germline ends. This CDR3 is built from 13 residues. The CDR3 region has the DNA TGTGCCAGCAGTGTTGGGAGTCAAGGGAAGGCTTTCTTT. This encodes CASSVGSQGKAFF.

The J gene is TRBJ2-3, the V gene TRBV7-9, with unresolved D. The V end lost 5 bases, the J end lost 6 bases, and 12 bases lay between the germline ends. This CDR3 contains 13 residues. Germline CDR1 and CDR2: SEHNR and FQNEAQ (reference sequence). This chain's CDR3 is CASSVYGEDTQYF. The CDR3 DNA reads TGTGCCAGCAGCGTCTACGGTGAGGATACGCAGTATTTT. Full variable domain (rest looked up from reference TRBV7-9 and TRBJ2-3): DTGVSQNPRHKITKRGQNVTFRCDPISEHNRLYWYRQTLGQGPEFLTYFQNEAQLEKSRLLSDRFSAERPKGSFSTLEIQRTEQGDSAMYLCASSVYGEDTQYFGPGTRLTVL.